The T cell receptor (beta chain) under discussion was sequenced for a study of cytotoxic CD8 clonotypes in ibrutinib-treated CLL. The ends were cut back, 3 bases at V and 8 bases at J, with 17 bases in the middle. Germline V lookup: CDR1 MGHRA, CDR2 YSYEKL. This CDR3 contains 16 residues. Some clones are missing from TCRdb's copy, which holds only in-frame ones; the method was immunoSEQ multiplex PCR. This table holds fewer than 150,000 clones, around 84% found once. The rearrangement joins TRBV4-1 to TRBJ1-6, with a possible D match to TRBD1 (6 bases). This specimen was PBMCs, taken after 24 months of ibrutinib treatment. This sequence originates from a human donor with chronic lymphocytic leukemia. CDR3 region: CASSHRDPAGDSPLHF. The CDR3 region has the DNA TGCGCCAGCAGCCACAGGGATCCCGCAGGGGATTCACCCCTCCACTTT.